The 18 T cell receptor beta chains reported below all come from one sample, sequenced in a study of blood T cell repertoires in COVID-19 (TCRdb year 2020). The library was made by the immunoSEQ multiplex PCR assay. The clones in this table, taken by TCRdb from immuneACCESS, are in-frame only. Not every clone is retained; where verified, under half of the shortfall comes from an unresolved V gene, and the cause of the rest is unknown. The sample contains more than 200,000 clones, about nine tenths of them found a single time. The ten largest clones capture around 6.5% of the sample. The sequenced material came from peripheral blood. The receptor source for this set is a woman in her twenties or thirties with COVID-19, enrolled during active disease.

The chain carries TRBV15 and TRBJ2-5; perhaps TRBD2 as D (5 bases). Trimming took 3 bases from V and 4 from J, leaving 15 bases between them. Germline CDR1 and CDR2: LNHNV and YYDKDF (reference sequence). This CDR3 comprises 15 residues. The CDR3 DNA reads as TGTGCCACCAGCAGGTCCCGAGGGATCGGAGAGACCCAGTACTTC. Residues: CATSRSRGIGETQYF. The full variable domain, completed using reference TRBV15 and TRBJ2-5, is DAMVIQNPRYQVTQFGKPVTLSCSQTLNHNVMYWYQQKSSQAPKLLFHYYDKDFNNEADTPDNFQSRRPNTSFCFLDIRSPGLGDTAMYLCATSRSRGIGETQYFGPGTRLLVL.

The chain uses TRBV19 and TRBJ1-1; D might be TRBD1 (6 bases). V was shortened by 1 base and J by 5 bases, with 11 bases between the two germline ends. Germline CDR1 LNHDA, CDR2 SQIVND (reference sequence). The CDR3 is made up of 14 amino acids. For the CDR3, the DNA is TGTGCCAGTAGTATAGGGGGACACTCAACTGAAGCTTTCTTT. Translating gives CASSIGGHSTEAFF.

This chain uses TRBV13 with TRBJ1-1; D perhaps matches TRBD1 (5 bases). Germline CDR1 and CDR2: PRHDT and FYEKMQ (reference sequence). There are 14 residues in the CDR3. V dropped 2 bases and J dropped 4 bases, with 11 bases sitting between them. In DNA form, the CDR3 reads TGTGCCAGCAGCTTATCCGCCGGGGGCACTGAAGCTTTCTTT. Translated, it gives CASSLSAGGTEAFF. Using reference TRBV13 and TRBJ1-1 for the parts outside the CDR3, the full variable domain is AAGVIQSPRHLIKEKRETATLKCYPIPRHDTVYWYQQGPGQDPQFLISFYEKMQSDKGSIPDRFSAQQFSDYHSELNMSSLELGDSALYFCASSLSAGGTEAFFGQGTRLTVV.

CDR3 bases: TGTGCCAGCAGCTTAGCGGGCCTCGTGAACACTGAAGCTTTCTTT. It codes for CASSLAGLVNTEAFF. This sequence joins TRBV7-2 and TRBJ1-1; D gene uncertain. From germline, CDR1 is SGHTA and CDR2 FQGNSA. V gave up 0 bases and J gave up 0 bases, with 8 bases separating them. This CDR3 contains 15 residues.

The CDR3 bases are TGTGCCATCAGTGAGCCAGGACTAGCGGGAGGTGTGTTCTTC. Translation gives CAISEPGLAGGVFF. The V call is TRBV10-3, the J call TRBJ2-1; 14 positions match TRBD2. Germline CDR1 is ENHRY and CDR2 is SYGVKD. CDR3 length: 14 residues. V was clipped by 2 bases and J by 15 bases; unmatched bases: 6.

The chain couples TRBV7-2 to TRBJ2-5; TRBD2 might be the D (7 bases). V was pared by 3 bases and J by 4 bases, with 12 bases between. The germline V gene has CDR1 SGHTA and CDR2 FQGNSA. The length of the CDR3 is 14 residues. The CDR3 nucleotides read TGTGCCAGCAGCTTGACGGGGGGCGTAGAGACCCAGTACTTC. It translates to CASSLTGGVETQYF.

V gene TRBV2 combines with J gene TRBJ2-1; 7 nucleotides line up with TRBD1. With 6 bases clipped from V and 4 bases from J, the junction kept 6 bases outside the gene matches. In germline, CDR1 is SNHLY, CDR2 FYNNEI. The CDR3 runs 14 residues. The DNA of the CDR3 is TGTGCCAGCAGCCCCGGGACAGCTTACAATGAGCAGTTCTTC. As protein: CASSPGTAYNEQFF. Filled out from reference TRBV2 and TRBJ2-1, the complete variable domain reads EPEVTQTPSHQVTQMGQEVILRCVPISNHLYFYWYRQILGQKVEFLVSFYNNEISEKSEIFDDQFSVERPDGSNFTLKIRSTKLEDSAMYFCASSPGTAYNEQFFGPGTRLTVL.

CDR3 region: CASSPGTSVQETQYF. In DNA, the CDR3 is TGTGCCAGCAGCCCAGGGACTAGCGTCCAAGAGACCCAGTACTTC. The rearrangement links TRBV11-2 to TRBJ2-5, with 10 nucleotides matching TRBD2. The germline V gene encodes CDR1 SGHAT and CDR2 FQNNGV. V dropped 5 bases and J dropped 1; count of bases not matched to a gene: 4. CDR3 length: 15 residues.

The chain carries TRBV5-1 and TRBJ2-2, with 8 nucleotides matching TRBD1. CDR1 and CDR2 from the germline V gene are SGHRS and YFSETQ. This CDR3 is 16 amino acids long. Trimming cost V 4 bases and J 4 bases; bases outside gene matches: 9. In DNA, the CDR3 is TGCGCCAGCAGCCCACGGACAGGGAGTGGCACCGGGGAGCTGTTTTTT. This gives the protein CASSPRTGSGTGELFF.

The J gene is TRBJ1-2, the V gene TRBV12-5; weak D call: TRBD1 (5 bases). CDR3 size: 15 residues. Trimming took 6 bases from V and 2 from J, leaving 16 bases between them. Germline assignment: CDR1 LGHNT and CDR2 FRNRAP. The CDR3 nucleotides are TGTGCTAGTGGACAGGAAACCGAAGCCAACTATGGCTACACCTTC. Amino acids: CASGQETEANYGYTF.

V gene TRBV4-3 combines with J gene TRBJ2-3; 9 positions agree with TRBD1. V trimming: 3 bases; J trimming: 8 bases; junction bases outside the gene matches: 9. This CDR3 contains 15 residues. Germline V gene data show CDR1 as LGHNA and CDR2 as YSLEER. This chain's CDR3 is CASSQETGGPATQYF. CDR3 nucleotides: TGCGCCAGCAGCCAGGAAACAGGGGGCCCGGCTACGCAGTATTTT.

V usage is TRBV7-8 and J usage is TRBJ2-7; 8 nucleotides agree with TRBD2. The CDR3 spans 14 residues. V gave up 5 bases and J gave up 3 bases; unmatched junction bases: 6. CDR1 is SGHVS and CDR2 is FQNEAQ in the germline V gene. CDR3 bases: TGTGCCAGCAGCCGAAGCGGGAGATTCTACGAGCAGTACGTC. Protein sequence: CASSRSGRFYEQYV.

The chain has TRBV6-2 or TRBV6-3 and TRBJ2-5; TRBD2 might be the D (5 bases). The CDR3 runs 16 residues. The V and J ends lost 0 bases and 0 bases respectively, with 11 bases between them. Looked up from germline, CDR1 is MNHEY and CDR2 is SVGEGT. CDR3 coding DNA: TGTGCCAGCAGTTACTCAGGGAGCGGAAACCAAGAGACCCAGTACTTC. Residues: CASSYSGSGNQETQYF.

In DNA form, the CDR3 reads TGTGCCAGCAAGCCTTTTTCGGCAGATACGCAGTATTTT. As protein: CASKPFSADTQYF. The J gene is TRBJ2-3, the V gene TRBV6-5, with D uncertain. Trimming took off 7 bases at V and 4 bases at J, with 12 bases between the two ends. This CDR3 region has 13 residues. Germline V gene sequence: CDR1 MNHEY, CDR2 SVGAGI.

CDR3 protein: CASRRTGPYEQYF. CDR3 nucleotide sequence: TGTGCCAGCAGGCGGACAGGCCCCTACGAGCAGTACTTC. The genes are TRBV27 and TRBJ2-7; 7 bases fit TRBD1. Trimming cost V 6 bases and J 2 bases; bases outside gene matches: 4. Germline values: CDR1 MNHEY, CDR2 SMNVEV (reference sequence). The CDR3 length is 13 residues.

The chain joins TRBV13 to TRBJ2-1; D is uncertain. Germline V gene lookup returns CDR1 PRHDT and CDR2 FYEKMQ (reference sequence). Trimming cost V 6 bases and J 5 bases, with 5 bases left between them. This CDR3 contains 11 residues. CDR3 nucleotide sequence: TGTGCCAGCAGACGGGACAATGAGCAGTTCTTC. It codes for CASRRDNEQFF.

The chain uses TRBV6-2 or TRBV6-3 and TRBJ1-4, with D hard to call. The CDR3 has 14 residues. Germline V gene data show CDR1 as MNHEY and CDR2 as SVGEGT. V was shortened by 2 bases and J by 0 bases, with 4 bases between the two germline ends. The CDR3 bases are TGTGCCAGCAGTTACAGAGCAACTAATGAAAAACTGTTTTTT. The encoded protein is CASSYRATNEKLFF.

The chain recombines TRBV19 with TRBJ2-3; D might be TRBD2 (5 bases). Germline V gene data show CDR1 as LNHDA and CDR2 as SQIVND (reference sequence). V was cut by 3 bases and J by 6 bases, with 13 bases left in between. The CDR3 contains 14 residues. CDR3: CASSIGLAGDTQYF. CDR3 DNA: TGTGCCAGTAGTATCGGGCTAGCCGGGGATACGCAGTATTTT.